This T cell receptor (beta chain) was sequenced in a study of shared clonotypes between healthy human individuals. On the study more broadly: There were three CD4 naive, three CD4 memory, two CD8 naive and one CD8 memory plates per donor. Points from the study as a whole: All-four-donor shared clonotypes had higher generation probabilities than non-shared clonotypes did. Shared clonotypes: approximately 5.3% naive CD4, 3.5% to 4% naive CD8, around 2.4% memory CD4, 0.4% to 0.45% memory CD8.

Repertoires were generated with immunoSEQ multiplex PCR, while TCRdb's copy carries only in-frame clones and drops some. The data show 1.6 million or so clones, less than 99% seen once. This CDR3 has 14 residues. With 1 base removed from V and 5 bases from J, the gap between germline ends came to 11 bases. Germline V gene sequence: CDR1 MDHEN, CDR2 SYDVKM. With regard to this clone: Its antigen is unidentified.

None of the donors, who were healthy HIV-negative adults, had recently had acute infections or vaccinations. This chain joins TRBV28 and TRBJ2-5, with D unclear. The sample comprised naive CD4+ T cells sorted from blood. Stated subset: CD45RA+ positively selected. The sequence was obtained from a man aged 30-40 years in good health. CDR3 residues: CASSLLNSQETQYF. The CDR3 DNA reads as TGTGCCAGCAGTTTATTGAACAGTCAGGAGACCCAGTACTTC.